This paragraph reports one TCR beta chain. This clonotype showed up just once. Its antigen is still unknown. Base qualities are not recorded, but no much larger clone differs from it by a single base. One read alone makes for weak evidence. The CDR3 runs 14 amino acids, cysteine and phenylalanine included. The retained sequence is limited to the CDR3, 42 bases, with the frame set at the first base. CDR1 is given as WNHNN and CDR2 as SYGVQD, both from the germline V gene (reference sequence). Germline trimming: 0 bases from V, 8 bases from J; junction bases outside gene matches: 4. This sample stems from a study of blood T cells in healthy people across ages (dated by TCRdb to about 2015). About the investigation overall: In model experiments, roughly one uniquely barcoded TCR beta cDNA molecule per two T cells was captured by template switching. To track age-related changes in TCR beta repertoire diversity, the study relied on deep sequencing normalized with unique cDNA molecular identifiers. The donors were divided into four age groups: young (average about 15 years), middle-aged (roughly 42), aged (62) and long-lived (roughly 86). To avoid experimental bias, donors of different ages were distributed randomly across sequencing lanes. Using the same blood draw, the study looked at two additional independent replicas of 1 million unique cDNA reads for two donors, one aged 18 to 30 and the other aged 80 or older. The study at large found these results: Because profiling used bulk unsorted PBMCs, naive and antigen-experienced compartments could not be compared conclusively. Estimates of total diversity based on one million sequenced T cells were considered lower bounds and underestimates. Donor CMV infection status was unknown, potentially confounding age-related changes in expanded clonotypes. A strong correlation was found between observed TCR beta diversity and the percentage of naive T cells measured by flow cytometry. As age increased, observed TCR beta diversity per million T cells dropped in a roughly linear way, and a significant reduction was already evident by age around 41. Compared with the aged group, the long-lived group had more naive CD4+ T cells, fewer expanded clones and increased TCR diversity, a pattern suggesting age selection.

Library construction relied on 5' RACE. Sequencing was carried out with an Illumina HiSeq 2500. A second about 7 to 11 cycle PCR used a sample-barcoded 5' primer and a J-beta primer mix. A template-switch 5' adaptor carrying 12 random nucleotides introduced a unique molecular identifier onto each TCR beta cDNA molecule. At least 3 million CDR3-containing paired-end reads were obtained from each sample. All of the RNA was converted into first-strand cDNA using the Mint cDNA synthesis kit, with a TRBC-specific oligonucleotide serving as the primer. After uracil-DNA glycosylase treatment, a first 18-cycle PCR used universal primers M1SS and BC2_uni_R on all cDNA. Per the original workflow: For normalization, 1 million high-quality reads, each with a distinct molecular identifier, were randomly selected from each sample. Instead of being binned into consensus sequences, reads with shared molecular identifiers were discarded. MiTCR, run with a Q25 quality threshold and the strictest error-elimination algorithm, handled CDR3 identification, clonotype clustering and error correction. A nonparametric unseen species model with Euler transformation was used to estimate a lower bound on total TCR beta diversity. TCRdb reprocessing: public reads trimmed at Q25 with fastp, clones called with MiXCR, in-frame beta chains kept. Merged by CDR3 protein, the rows form single entries marked with the most common genes and DNA. The V and J calls and clone size are TCRdb's, not the authors'. The sample data list hundreds of thousands of distinct CDR3 sequences, and roughly half of these were observed just once. The top ten clones comprise under 65% of the sample.

Systemically healthy Caucasian individuals from Russia, 35 to 40 in total and aged roughly 6 to 95 years, were included as donors. About 9.8 milliliters of peripheral blood were drawn from each donor into EDTA-treated Vacutainer tubes. Ficoll-Paque density-gradient centrifugation was used to isolate PBMCs, with at least 7 million per sample. Total RNA was extracted from PBMCs with Trizol reagent, with at least 6 micrograms obtained per sample. The percentages of naive CD45RAhigh/CD27high T cells were determined by flow cytometry on a PBMC aliquot from every donor. The TCR originated in a man in his fifties or sixties in good health. Recombination linked TRBV10-1 to TRBJ1-2, and 9 junction bases match TRBD1. The sample taken for sequencing was blood. The nucleotides read TGCGCCAGCAGTGAGTCGAGGACAGGGGAAGGCTACACCTTC. Its product reads: CASSESRTGEGYTF.